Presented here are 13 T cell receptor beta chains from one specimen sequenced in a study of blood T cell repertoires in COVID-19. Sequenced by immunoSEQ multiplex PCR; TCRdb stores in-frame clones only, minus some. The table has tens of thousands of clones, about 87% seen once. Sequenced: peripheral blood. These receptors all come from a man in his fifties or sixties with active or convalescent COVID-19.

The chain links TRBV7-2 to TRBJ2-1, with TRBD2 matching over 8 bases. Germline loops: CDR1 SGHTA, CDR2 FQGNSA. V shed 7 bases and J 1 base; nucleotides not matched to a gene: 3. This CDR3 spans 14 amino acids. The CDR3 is CASTVAGSYNEQFF. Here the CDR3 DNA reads TGTGCCAGCACGGTAGCGGGATCCTACAATGAGCAGTTCTTC.

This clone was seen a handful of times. CDR3 sequence: CAGMTGGGYGYTF. CDR3 bases: TGTGCCGGTATGACAGGGGGCGGCTATGGCTACACCTTC. V usage is TRBV12-3 or TRBV12-4 and J usage is TRBJ1-2; 10 bases agree with TRBD1. This CDR3 has 13 amino acids. The trim removed 11 bases at V and 4 bases at J, leaving 7 bases unmatched.

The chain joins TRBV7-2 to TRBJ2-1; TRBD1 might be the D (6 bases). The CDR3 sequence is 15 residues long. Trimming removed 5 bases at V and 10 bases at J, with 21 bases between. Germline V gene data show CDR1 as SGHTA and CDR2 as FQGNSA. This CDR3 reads CASSLQPRGQGEQFF. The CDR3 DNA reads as TGTGCCAGCAGCCTACAACCCAGAGGGCAGGGGGAGCAGTTCTTC.

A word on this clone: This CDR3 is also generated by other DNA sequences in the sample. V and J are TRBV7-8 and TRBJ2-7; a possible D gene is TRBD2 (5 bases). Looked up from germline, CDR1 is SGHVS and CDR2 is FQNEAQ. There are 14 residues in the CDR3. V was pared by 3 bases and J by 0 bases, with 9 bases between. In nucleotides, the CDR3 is TGTGCCAGCAGCTTTGGAGGTAGCTCCTACGAGCAGTACTTC. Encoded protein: CASSFGGSSYEQYF.

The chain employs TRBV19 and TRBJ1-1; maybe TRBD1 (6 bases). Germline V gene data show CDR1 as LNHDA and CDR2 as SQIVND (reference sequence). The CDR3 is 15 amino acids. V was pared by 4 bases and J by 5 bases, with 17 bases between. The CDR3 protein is CASSNTGFRITEAFF. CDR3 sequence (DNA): TGTGCCAGTAGTAATACAGGGTTCCGAATAACTGAAGCTTTCTTT.

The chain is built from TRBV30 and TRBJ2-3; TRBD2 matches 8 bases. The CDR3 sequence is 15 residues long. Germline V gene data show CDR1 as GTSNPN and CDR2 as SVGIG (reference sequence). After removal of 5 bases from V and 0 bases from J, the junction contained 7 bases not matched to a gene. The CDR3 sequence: CAWGGVAGSTDTQYF. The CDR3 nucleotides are TGTGCCTGGGGAGGGGTAGCGGGAAGCACAGATACGCAGTATTTT.

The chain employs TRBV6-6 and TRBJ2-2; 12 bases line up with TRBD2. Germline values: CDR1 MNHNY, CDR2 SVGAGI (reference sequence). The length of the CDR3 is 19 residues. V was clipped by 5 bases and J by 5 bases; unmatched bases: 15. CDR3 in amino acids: CASSRGLAGSGRGTGELFF. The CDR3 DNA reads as TGTGCCAGCAGTCGCGGACTAGCGGGGTCGGGGCGTGGTACCGGGGAGCTGTTTTTT.

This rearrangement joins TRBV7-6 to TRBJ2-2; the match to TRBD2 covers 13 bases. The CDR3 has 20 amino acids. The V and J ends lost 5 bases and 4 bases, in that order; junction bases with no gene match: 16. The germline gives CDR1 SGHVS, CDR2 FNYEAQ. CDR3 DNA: TGTGCCAGCAGCCCTAGGACTAGCGGGAGATACACCGGGCCCACCGGGGAGCTGTTTTTT. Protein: CASSPRTSGRYTGPTGELFF.

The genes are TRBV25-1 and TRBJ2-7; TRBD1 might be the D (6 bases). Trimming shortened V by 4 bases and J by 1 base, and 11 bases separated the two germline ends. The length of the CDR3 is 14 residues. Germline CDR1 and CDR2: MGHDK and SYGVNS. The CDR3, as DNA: TGTGCCAGCAGTGTTAGCGACAGGTCCTACGAGCAGTACTTC. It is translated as CASSVSDRSYEQYF.

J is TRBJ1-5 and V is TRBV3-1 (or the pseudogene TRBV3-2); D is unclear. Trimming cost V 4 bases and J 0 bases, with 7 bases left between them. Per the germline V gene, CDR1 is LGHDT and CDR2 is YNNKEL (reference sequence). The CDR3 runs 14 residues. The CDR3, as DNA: TGTGCCAGCAGCCGCGGTTATAGCAATCAGCCCCAGCATTTT. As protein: CASSRGYSNQPQHF.

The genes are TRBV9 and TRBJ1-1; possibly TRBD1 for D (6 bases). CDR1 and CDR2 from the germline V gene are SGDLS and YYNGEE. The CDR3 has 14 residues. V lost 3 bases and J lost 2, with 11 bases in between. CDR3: CASSAGHRNTEAFF. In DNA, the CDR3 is TGTGCCAGCAGCGCGGGACATAGAAACACTGAAGCTTTCTTT.

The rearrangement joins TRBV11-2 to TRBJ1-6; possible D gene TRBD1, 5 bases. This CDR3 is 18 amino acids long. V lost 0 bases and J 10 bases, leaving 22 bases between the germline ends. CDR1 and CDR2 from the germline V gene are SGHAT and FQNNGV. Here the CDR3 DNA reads TGTGCCAGCAGCTTAGATTCAGCTTGGGCAGGGCTGGGATCACCCCTCCACTTT. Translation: CASSLDSAWAGLGSPLHF.

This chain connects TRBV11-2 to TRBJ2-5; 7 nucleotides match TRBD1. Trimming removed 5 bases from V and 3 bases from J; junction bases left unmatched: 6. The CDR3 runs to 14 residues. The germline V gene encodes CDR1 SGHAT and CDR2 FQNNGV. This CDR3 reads CASSRGQLKETQYF. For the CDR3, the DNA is TGTGCCAGCAGCCGGGGACAGCTTAAAGAGACCCAGTACTTC.